The entry below describes one TCR beta chain. These data are taken from a study of blood T cell repertoires in COVID-19. Study-level information: Samples of COVID-19 (acute and convalescent) were obtained from the United States, Italy and Spain. In each case, the material was cDNA or gDNA derived from T cells, B-cell-depleted T cells, or PBMCs.

The CDR3 covers 16 residues. Per the germline V gene, CDR1 is MNHEY and CDR2 is SVGAGI. Trimming took 2 bases from V and 8 from J, leaving 21 bases between them. Source study methods: The authors estimated nucleated cell counts from reference gene primer amplification. Assay used: immunoSEQ multiplex PCR; TCRdb lists only in-frame clones, some missing. V, J and clone size are those of that table, while D and trimming were read from the DNA. The table lists 200,000 or so clones, 80% to 90% of them singletons. The receptor was derived from a woman older than 75 with COVID-19, enrolled during active disease. The rearrangement uses TRBV6-5 and TRBJ1-2; D remains unclear. The material sequenced was peripheral blood. The CDR3 loop reads CASSYVDGPAGRGYTF. For the CDR3, the DNA is TGTGCCAGCAGTTACGTAGACGGCCCCGCGGGCAGGGGCTACACCTTC.